This entry lists 22 T cell receptor beta chains sequenced from one sample in a study of control samples from healthy donors and cancer patients. Profiled with immunoSEQ multiplex PCR; TCRdb holds only in-frame clones, not every one. The sample holds 55,000 to 85,000 clones, approximately 87% seen once. Sequenced material: PBMCs. These receptors all stem from a woman in her fifties or sixties with head and neck cancer.

The rearrangement joins TRBV10-3 to TRBJ1-3; no reliable D call. The V end was cut by 6 bases, the J end by 0 bases, with 6 bases between. CDR1 ENHRY and CDR2 SYGVKD come from the germline V gene. The CDR3 contains 13 residues. CDR3 DNA: TGTGCCATCAGAGTGTCCTCTGGAAACACCATATATTTT. Encoded protein: CAIRVSSGNTIYF.

The rearrangement uses TRBV13 and TRBJ1-2; D gene uncertain. V lost 5 bases and J lost 0, with 7 bases in between. CDR1 is PRHDT and CDR2 is FYEKMQ in the germline V gene (reference sequence). This CDR3 is built from 13 residues. CDR3 nucleotides: TGTGCCAGCAGCCTAGTCGCTAACTATGGCTACACCTTC. It translates to CASSLVANYGYTF.

The chain uses TRBV5-1 and TRBJ1-2; 8 nucleotides match TRBD1. The CDR3 loop spans 14 amino acids. Germline V lookup: CDR1 SGHRS, CDR2 YFSETQ. The V and J ends lost 0 bases and 8 bases, in that order; junction bases with no gene match: 6. This chain's CDR3 is CASSLAGQGTGYTF. CDR3 in DNA: TGCGCCAGCAGCTTGGCCGGACAGGGCACCGGCTACACCTTC.

This clone has just one count. The chain joins TRBV3-1 (or the pseudogene TRBV3-2) to TRBJ2-5; 11 bases are shared with TRBD2. The CDR3 is 17 residues long. Germline trimming cut 0 bases from V and 5 bases from J; bases unmatched to any gene: 8. The germline V gene has CDR1 LGHDT and CDR2 YNNKEL (reference sequence). This CDR3 reads CASSQDPTSGVVETQYF. Written as DNA, the CDR3 is TGTGCCAGCAGCCAAGATCCGACTAGCGGGGTGGTGGAGACCCAGTACTTC.

The rearrangement links TRBV15 to TRBJ2-5; 8 bases align to TRBD1. CDR3 length equals 16 residues. Germline V gene lookup returns CDR1 LNHNV and CDR2 YYDKDF (reference sequence). V lost 0 bases, J lost 4 bases, and 7 bases stayed unmatched. CDR3 nucleotides: TGTGCCACCAGCAGAGAGCTGACAGGGGCGCGAGAGACCCAGTACTTC. Translating it yields CATSRELTGARETQYF.

The V call is TRBV6-5, the J call TRBJ1-6; 10 bases are shared with TRBD1. The CDR3 has 14 residues. The ends lost 6 bases at V and 7 bases at J; junction bases unmatched: 3. CDR1 and CDR2 (germline): MNHEY, SVGAGI. In DNA form, the CDR3 reads TGTGCCAGCAGGCGACAGGGGGCGAATTCACCCCTCCACTTT. Protein: CASRRQGANSPLHF.

This clone has a handful of counts. V is TRBV18 and J is TRBJ2-3; 8 nucleotides match TRBD2. Germline V CDR1 and CDR2: KGHSH, LQKENI. The V segment lost 3 bases and the J segment 1 base; nucleotides outside the gene matches: 3. The CDR3 length is 15 residues. The DNA for the CDR3 is TGTGCCAGCTCACCGCGGGGGGCCCGCACAGATACGCAGTATTTT. Its protein product is CASSPRGARTDTQYF.

V gene TRBV27 combines with J gene TRBJ1-6, with a tentative D call TRBD1 (5 bases). V was pared by 8 bases and J by 0 bases, with 17 bases between. Germline V gives CDR1 MNHEY, CDR2 SMNVEV (reference sequence). The CDR3 extends over 17 amino acids. The CDR3 coding sequence is TGTGCCAGCCAGGCACGGGACCTTGGCTCCTATAATTCACCCCTCCACTTT. This sequence encodes CASQARDLGSYNSPLHF.

The rearrangement uses TRBV10-3 and TRBJ1-1; TRBD1 is a possible D gene (6 bases). The CDR3 runs 14 residues. Deletions cut 2 bases from V and 4 bases from J, with 11 bases between. Germline V gives CDR1 ENHRY, CDR2 SYGVKD. The chain's CDR3 is CAISEGGPGTEAFF. The CDR3 bases are TGTGCCATCAGTGAGGGGGGCCCGGGCACTGAAGCTTTCTTT.

This chain joins TRBV24-1 and TRBJ1-1; possibly TRBD1 for D (6 bases). There are 15 residues in the CDR3. The V gene lost 5 bases and the J gene lost 0 bases, with 12 bases spanning the gap. The germline gives CDR1 KGHDR, CDR2 SFDVKD. CDR3 coding DNA: TGTGCCACCAGTGGATCGGGGGACATGAACACTGAAGCTTTCTTT. It codes for CATSGSGDMNTEAFF.

This clone is categorized as medium-sized (0.01 to 0.1%). This chain connects TRBV4-1 to TRBJ2-1, with D possibly matching TRBD1 (5 bases). Trimming pared 0 bases from V and 7 bases from J, leaving 10 bases between. The V gene's germline CDR1 is MGHRA and CDR2 YSYEKL. This CDR3 spans 14 amino acids. CDR3 DNA: TGCGCCAGCAGCCAAGAGCAGGGTAGGAATGAGCAGTTCTTC. Its translation: CASSQEQGRNEQFF.

The chain links TRBV7-2 to TRBJ2-7, with a tentative D call TRBD1 (7 bases). CDR1 and CDR2 from the germline V gene are SGHTA and FQGNSA. The CDR3 has 14 amino acids. Between the trimmed V and J ends, which lost 5 bases and 7 bases, there was a span of 18 bases. The CDR3 sequence: CASSPRQGGGEQYF. CDR3 coding DNA: TGTGCCAGCAGCCCCCGACAGGGTGGGGGGGAGCAGTACTTC.

CDR3 nucleotides: TGTGCCAGCAGTTTCCTTTCTAATGGGGTGAACACTGAAGCTTTCTTT. Translated, it gives CASSFLSNGVNTEAFF. The chain employs TRBV27 and TRBJ1-1; D call uncertain. Per germline, CDR1 MNHEY and CDR2 SMNVEV (reference sequence). V dropped 3 bases and J dropped 0 bases, with 14 bases sitting between them. CDR3 length: 16 residues.

V is TRBV28 and J is TRBJ1-5; a weak D match, TRBD1 (6 bases). Germline V gene data show CDR1 as MDHEN and CDR2 as SYDVKM. Deletions cut 9 bases from V and 4 bases from J, with 16 bases between. The CDR3 spans 14 residues. CDR3 sequence (DNA): TGTGCCAGTAGAACAGGGCTCCGTAATCAGCCCCAGCATTTT. This gives the protein CASRTGLRNQPQHF.

The rearrangement links TRBV7-9 to TRBJ2-3; 10 bases match TRBD2. The CDR3 totals 15 residues. CDR1 and CDR2 (germline): SEHNR, FQNEAQ (reference sequence). The V gene end was trimmed by 4 bases and the J gene end by 2 bases; junction bases not matched to a gene: 3. The chain's CDR3 is CASSSSGGFTDTQYF. As DNA, the CDR3 is TGTGCCAGCAGCTCTAGCGGGGGTTTCACAGATACGCAGTATTTT.

This clone was observed a few times. V is TRBV19 and J is TRBJ1-1; D uncertain. Germline V gene lookup returns CDR1 LNHDA and CDR2 SQIVND (reference sequence). V shed 1 base and J shed 6 bases, with 6 bases lying between them. The CDR3 totals 12 residues. In DNA form, the CDR3 reads TGTGCCAGTAGTATAGGGGTTTCTGAAGCTTTCTTT. Residues: CASSIGVSEAFF.

This rearrangement joins TRBV19 to TRBJ1-3; 7 positions match TRBD1. CDR3 size: 14 residues. V shed 7 bases, J shed 3 bases, and the junction held 6 bases outside the gene matches. Germline-derived CDR1 and CDR2 are LNHDA and SQIVND (reference sequence). CDR3 sequence (DNA): TGTGCCAGTAAAGGCAGGGGGAATGGAAACACCATATATTTT. It is translated as CASKGRGNGNTIYF. Full variable domain (missing parts from reference TRBV19 and TRBJ1-3): DGGITQSPKYLFRKEGQNVTLSCEQNLNHDAMYWYRQDPGQGLRLIYYSQIVNDFQKGDIAEGYSVSREKKESFPLTVTSAQKNPTAFYLCASKGRGNGNTIYFGEGSWLTVV.

The V and J genes are TRBV7-3 and TRBJ1-2; D not resolved. Germline CDR1 reads SGHTA; CDR2 reads FQGTGA. This CDR3 has 11 residues. V was pared by 8 bases and J by 8 bases, with 12 bases between. CDR3 amino acids: CASPPMEGYTF. DNA for the CDR3: TGTGCCAGCCCCCCCATGGAGGGCTACACCTTC.

The chain links TRBV4-2 to TRBJ1-6, with 8 nucleotides matching TRBD1. Germline CDR1 and CDR2: LGHNA and YNFKEQ. V shed 0 bases, J shed 7 bases, and the junction held 5 bases outside the gene matches. This CDR3 region has 16 residues. This CDR3 is CASSQDNRGRNSPLHF. The CDR3 bases are TGTGCCAGCAGCCAAGATAACAGGGGGAGAAATTCACCCCTCCACTTT.

The V and J genes are TRBV6-5 and TRBJ2-3, with 9 nucleotides matching TRBD1. This CDR3 has 14 amino acids. The trim removed 8 bases at V and 6 bases at J, leaving 9 bases unmatched. Germline V gene sequence: CDR1 MNHEY, CDR2 SVGAGI. The CDR3 DNA reads TGTGCCAGCGCGGGACAGGGAGTGAAGGATACGCAGTATTTT. Its protein is CASAGQGVKDTQYF.

The genes are TRBV6-1 and TRBJ2-1; perhaps D is TRBD1 or TRBD2 (6 bases each). Germline values: CDR1 MNHNS, CDR2 SASEGT. V shed 3 bases and J shed 5 bases, with 14 bases lying between them. This CDR3 spans 15 amino acids. The CDR3 coding sequence is TGTGCCAGCAGTGATTCAACAGGGAGGCACAATGAGCAGTTCTTC. Translated, it gives CASSDSTGRHNEQFF.

This sequence joins TRBV9 and TRBJ1-3; tentative D call: TRBD1 (5 bases). Trimming cost V 3 bases and J 4 bases, with 20 bases left between them. The CDR3 is 17 amino acids. Germline CDR1 is SGDLS and CDR2 is YYNGEE. The CDR3 DNA reads as TGTGCCAGCAGCGAGTGGGGGAGCGGGCCCCGCGGAAACACCATATATTTT. Protein: CASSEWGSGPRGNTIYF.